This entry lists 21 T cell receptor beta chains sequenced from one sample in a study of STAT5B mutations in CD4+ large granular lymphocyte leukemia. The data were produced by immunoSEQ multiplex PCR, yet TCRdb's version contains in-frame clones alone and is incomplete. The profile covers 30,000 to 40,000 clones, with 69% appearing a single time and 2.5% to 3% taken by the ten largest. The sequencing input was CD4+ T cells from blood buffy coats. These TCRs come from a human donor in good health.

The chain has TRBV19 and TRBJ2-1; tentatively, D is TRBD1 (6 bases). The CDR3 is made up of 16 amino acids. Germline V gene sequence: CDR1 LNHDA, CDR2 SQIVND (reference sequence). V was shortened by 1 base and J by 3 bases, with 13 bases between the two germline ends. The CDR3 spells CASSIGQGSIYNEQFF. Here the CDR3 DNA reads TGTGCCAGTAGTATAGGCCAGGGGAGTATCTACAATGAGCAGTTCTTC.

The chain carries TRBV6-1 and TRBJ1-2; TRBD1 is a possible D gene (5 bases). The V end was cut by 2 bases, the J end by 6 bases, with 10 bases between. The germline V gene encodes CDR1 MNHNS and CDR2 SASEGT. The CDR3 has 13 amino acids. CDR3 nucleotide sequence: TGTGCCAGCAGTGAAATGGCAGGGAATGGCTACACCTTC. Its translation is CASSEMAGNGYTF.

The chain joins TRBV7-9 to TRBJ2-7, with 13 nucleotides matching TRBD2. J gave up 7 bases and V 7 bases, and 10 bases lay outside the gene matches. The germline gives CDR1 SEHNR, CDR2 FQNEAQ (reference sequence). This CDR3 is built from 15 residues. The CDR3 region is CASNLLSGLAGEQYF. The CDR3 nucleotides are TGTGCCAGCAACCTGCTTTCGGGACTAGCGGGGGAGCAGTACTTC.

V gene TRBV7-2 combines with J gene TRBJ1-5, with D unresolved. Germline lookup yields CDR1 SGHTA and CDR2 FQGNSA. V lost 4 bases, J lost 0 bases, and 10 bases lay in between. The CDR3 totals 15 residues. The CDR3 nucleotides read TGTGCCAGCAGCTCGGACGGGAATAGCAATCAGCCCCAGCATTTT. Encoded protein: CASSSDGNSNQPQHF.

This chain connects TRBV5-1 to TRBJ1-4; D not resolved. Per the germline V gene, CDR1 is SGHRS and CDR2 is YFSETQ. V dropped 4 bases and J dropped 4 bases, with 5 bases sitting between them. The CDR3 length is 12 residues. The CDR3 DNA sequence: TGCGCCAGCAGCCCGGGTAATGAAAAACTGTTTTTT. It encodes CASSPGNEKLFF.

This clone has a handful of counts. This sequence joins TRBV27 and TRBJ2-2; TRBD1 aligns across 7 bases. Unmatched junction bases numbered 5, after V lost 3 bases and J lost 4 bases. Germline V gene lookup returns CDR1 MNHEY and CDR2 SMNVEV (reference sequence). The CDR3 has 15 amino acids. CDR3 nucleotides: TGTGCCAGCAGTTTGATGGGACAGAGCACCGGGGAGCTGTTTTTT. Translating gives CASSLMGQSTGELFF.

The chain joins TRBV12-5 to TRBJ2-4, with 10 nucleotides matching TRBD1. Germline values: CDR1 LGHNT, CDR2 FRNRAP. CDR3 length equals 19 residues. V dropped 6 bases and J dropped 0; count of bases not matched to a gene: 14. This CDR3 reads CASGQGTGDLLLAKNIQYF. The DNA of the CDR3 is TGTGCTAGTGGCCAGGGGACAGGGGACCTTTTGCTAGCCAAAAACATTCAGTACTTC.

V usage is TRBV6-5 and J usage is TRBJ2-3, with no clear D. The germline V gene has CDR1 MNHEY and CDR2 SVGAGI. V gave up 7 bases and J gave up 1 base, with 9 bases separating them. CDR3 length: 13 residues. CDR3 loop: CASISSGTDTQYF. The CDR3 DNA sequence: TGTGCCAGCATCTCATCGGGCACAGATACGCAGTATTTT.

The gene calls are TRBV6-5 and TRBJ2-7; 7 positions match TRBD1. Unmatched junction bases numbered 8, after V lost 2 bases and J lost 1 base. CDR3 size: 16 residues. The germline gives CDR1 MNHEY, CDR2 SVGAGI. The CDR3 coding sequence is TGTGCCAGCAGTTACGGGACAGTCTGGGGTTCCTACGAGCAGTACTTC. It is translated as CASSYGTVWGSYEQYF.

The chain recombines TRBV5-1 with TRBJ1-2, with a weak D call TRBD1 (5 bases). Germline lookup yields CDR1 SGHRS and CDR2 YFSETQ. This CDR3 has 13 residues. V was cut by 3 bases and J by 5 bases, with 11 bases left in between. The CDR3 is CASSWDASYGYTF. CDR3 in DNA: TGCGCCAGCAGCTGGGACGCCTCTTATGGCTACACCTTC.

The genes are TRBV6-6 and TRBJ1-5; TRBD1 might be the D (5 bases). Germline CDR1 reads MNHNY; CDR2 reads SVGAGI (reference sequence). V lost 7 bases and J 0 bases, leaving 16 bases between the germline ends. This CDR3 has 16 residues. The CDR3: CASTRSGRDSNQPQHF. The CDR3 nucleotides are TGTGCCAGCACCAGATCTGGCAGGGATAGCAATCAGCCCCAGCATTTT.

This clone showed up just a few times. J is TRBJ1-5 and V is TRBV29-1; D not resolved. The CDR3 contains 12 residues. Between the trimmed V and J ends, which lost 6 bases and 6 bases, there was a span of 12 bases. Germline CDR1 and CDR2: SQVTM and ANQGSEA. As DNA, the CDR3 is TGCAGCGTCGGGGTCACGGGTCAGCCCCAGCATTTT. Residues: CSVGVTGQPQHF.

The CDR3 loop is CASSEVVGVYNEQFF. The CDR3 region has the DNA TGTGCCAGCAGTGAAGTGGTAGGGGTCTACAATGAGCAGTTCTTC. The chain is built from TRBV2 and TRBJ2-1; the D gene is possibly TRBD1 (5 bases). V lost 1 base and J lost 3, with 10 bases in between. The CDR3 has 15 amino acids. CDR1 is SNHLY and CDR2 is FYNNEI in the germline V gene.

This clone has just one count. V gene TRBV21-1 combines with J gene TRBJ1-5; the D call in the table, TRBD1, was not verified against the DNA. TRBV21-1 is a pseudogene segment. The CDR3 length is 15 residues. The DNA of the CDR3 is TGTGCCAGCGCCACAGGGGGCCCGCTTCATCAGCCCCAGCATTTT. Its protein product is CASATGGPLHQPQHF.

The chain has TRBV11-2 and TRBJ1-1; 10 bases align to TRBD1. The CDR3 is 14 residues long. Germline CDR1 is SGHAT and CDR2 is FQNNGV. V lost 5 bases and J lost 5; bases outside the gene matches: 5. CDR3 region: CASSMTGGTTEAFF. The CDR3 DNA reads as TGTGCCAGCAGCATGACAGGGGGCACGACTGAAGCTTTCTTT. The full variable domain, in which reference TRBV11-2 and TRBJ1-1 provide the parts outside the CDR3, is EAGVAQSPRYKIIEKRQSVAFWCNPISGHATLYWYQQILGQGPKLLIQFQNNGVVDDSQLPKDRFSAERLKGVDSTLKIQPAKLEDSAVYLCASSMTGGTTEAFFGQGTRLTVV.

The chain links TRBV2 to TRBJ2-1, with a possible D match to TRBD1 (6 bases). V gave up 8 bases and J gave up 9 bases, with 20 bases separating them. The CDR3 sequence is 14 residues long. From germline, CDR1 is SNHLY and CDR2 FYNNEI. The CDR3 DNA reads as TGTGCCAGCTTCACAGGGTTGGCCACCCCTGAGCAGTTCTTC. This encodes CASFTGLATPEQFF.

The J gene is TRBJ2-5, the V gene TRBV14; the match to TRBD2 covers 15 bases. Germline CDR1 SGHDN, CDR2 FVKESK. The CDR3 has 17 amino acids. Trimming took 3 bases from V and 5 from J; bases not matched to a gene: 7. The CDR3 nucleotides read TGTGCCAGCAGCCATTGGACTAGCGGGGGGGCCTGGGAGACCCAGTACTTC. Its protein is CASSHWTSGGAWETQYF.

The chain uses TRBV10-3 and TRBJ1-1; D ambiguous. The CDR3 extends over 12 amino acids. Germline loops: CDR1 ENHRY, CDR2 SYGVKD. Trimming took 1 base from V and 4 from J, leaving 4 bases between them. CDR3 loop: CAISEWSTEAFF. For the CDR3, the DNA is TGTGCCATCAGTGAGTGGTCCACTGAAGCTTTCTTT.

The chain recombines TRBV9 with TRBJ1-6, with 8 bases that match TRBD1. Per germline, CDR1 SGDLS and CDR2 YYNGEE. J gave up 9 bases and V 0 bases, and 5 bases lay outside the gene matches. The CDR3 is 15 amino acids. The CDR3 nucleotides are TGTGCCAGCAGCGTAGTAGACAGGGGAGCTTCACCCCTCCACTTT. Amino acids: CASSVVDRGASPLHF.

The chain carries TRBV7-2 and TRBJ1-5; TRBD1 is a possible D gene (5 bases). The CDR3 loop spans 13 amino acids. Germline CDR1 SGHTA, CDR2 FQGNSA. With 5 bases removed from V and 6 bases from J, the gap between germline ends came to 11 bases. CDR3 amino acids: CASSVEGVQPQHF. DNA of the CDR3: TGTGCCAGCAGCGTGGAAGGGGTTCAGCCCCAGCATTTT. The entire variable domain, with the rest obtained from reference TRBV7-2 and TRBJ1-5, is as follows: GAGVSQSPSNKVTEKGKDVELRCDPISGHTALYWYRQSLGQGLEFLIYFQGNSAPDKSGLPSDRFSAERTGGSVSTLTIQRTQQEDSAVYLCASSVEGVQPQHFGDGTRLSIL.

The table lists this clone with a count of one. J is TRBJ2-4 and V is TRBV30; D is possibly TRBD1 (6 bases). Trimming removed 2 bases at V and 8 bases at J, with 13 bases between. Per germline, CDR1 GTSNPN and CDR2 SVGIG (reference sequence). CDR3 length equals 13 residues. The CDR3 DNA follows: TGTGCCTGGAGTTTGGGGGCGATCGACATTCAGTACTTC. This sequence encodes CAWSLGAIDIQYF.